The 21 T cell receptor beta chains given below trace back to one sample, sequenced in a study of neurological immune-mediated disorders. TCRdb ran MiXCR on the 5' RACE reads and lists one entry per CDR3 protein. The table lists about 50,000 distinct CDR3 sequences, about 3% of them singletons. The specimen sequenced was PBMCs. These receptors were taken from a man aged 35-49 years with multiple sclerosis.

The table lists this clonotype with many counts. CDR3 sequence reads: CSARVGGARTGELFF. The CDR3 region has the DNA TGCAGTGCTAGAGTCGGGGGGGCCCGGACCGGGGAGCTGTTTTTT. This chain links TRBV20-1 with TRBJ2-2; 8 bases fit TRBD2. The V segment lost 1 base and the J segment 5 bases; nucleotides outside the gene matches: 6. This CDR3 is built from 15 residues. Per germline, CDR1 DFQATT and CDR2 SNEGSKA (reference sequence).

This clonotype has at least ten counts. The V gene is TRBV20-1, the J gene TRBJ1-5, with D unresolved. Germline lookup yields CDR1 DFQATT and CDR2 SNEGSKA (reference sequence). This CDR3 contains 14 residues. Trimming pared 0 bases from V and 2 bases from J, leaving 8 bases between. The CDR3 DNA reads TGCAGTGCTAGAGATCTACATGGCAATCAGCCCCAGCATTTT. Amino acids: CSARDLHGNQPQHF.

This clonotype appeared a few times. The junction departs from germline at one end; a sequencing error may be responsible. The genes are TRBV5-1 and TRBJ1-5, with D possibly TRBD1 on 6 matching bases. Germline values: CDR1 SGHRS, CDR2 YFSETQ. CDR3 length equals 13 residues. CDR3 nucleotides: TGCGCCAGCAGCCACACGGGAGGGGGGCCCCAGAATTTT. As protein: CASSHTGGGPQNF.

Ten or more counts support this clonotype. The V call is TRBV12-3 or TRBV12-4, the J call TRBJ2-1; tentatively, D is TRBD1 (6 bases). V was pared by 5 bases and J by 5 bases, with 16 bases between. This CDR3 contains 15 residues. The CDR3 here is CASSLGLGADNEQFF. The CDR3 DNA reads as TGTGCCAGCAGTCTCGGGTTGGGGGCAGACAATGAGCAGTTCTTC.

The table lists this clonotype with many counts. The gene calls are TRBV20-1 and TRBJ1-5; D gene ambiguous. The CDR3 is 13 residues long. Per germline, CDR1 DFQATT and CDR2 SNEGSKA (reference sequence). V was clipped by 6 bases and J by 3 bases, with 12 bases between them. CDR3 sequence reads: CSALPDPNQPQHF. CDR3 nucleotides: TGCAGTGCCCTGCCGGACCCCAATCAGCCCCAGCATTTT.

This clonotype was counted ten times or more. The rearrangement uses TRBV20-1 and TRBJ1-2; D is unclear. The germline CDR1 and CDR2 sequences are DFQATT and SNEGSKA (reference sequence). The germline V and J ends were trimmed by 0 bases and 1 base, with 3 bases remaining between them. The length of the CDR3 is 12 residues. CDR3 sequence reads: CSAREGNYGYTF. The CDR3 nucleotides are TGCAGTGCTAGAGAGGGTAACTATGGCTACACCTTC.

This clonotype was detected many times. V gene TRBV4-1 combines with J gene TRBJ1-1; 10 positions agree with TRBD1. Trimming at V came to 4 bases and at J to 3 bases, leaving 17 bases not matched to a gene. CDR1 and CDR2 from the germline V gene are MGHRA and YSYEKL. The CDR3 length is 19 residues. CDR3: CASSPHGWTGGIKDTEAFF. The DNA of the CDR3 is TGCGCCAGCAGCCCTCACGGGTGGACAGGGGGTATCAAGGACACTGAAGCTTTCTTT.

This clonotype was found many times. The V gene is TRBV28, the J gene TRBJ1-6; D is unclear. The CDR3 totals 16 residues. The ends were cut back, 3 bases at V and 0 bases at J, with 9 bases in the middle. Germline V CDR1 and CDR2: MDHEN, SYDVKM. Here the CDR3 DNA reads TGTGCCAGCAGTTTTATCAGAGGCTCCTATAATTCACCCCTCCACTTT. It encodes CASSFIRGSYNSPLHF. The whole variable domain, remainder taken from reference TRBV28 and TRBJ1-6, is DVKVTQSSRYLVKRTGEKVFLECVQDMDHENMFWYRQDPGLGLRLIYFSYDVKMKEKGDIPEGYSVSREKKERFSLILESASTNQTSMYLCASSFIRGSYNSPLHFGNGTRLTVT.

This clonotype has a count of ten or more. This chain joins TRBV10-2 and TRBJ1-2, with D perhaps matching TRBD1 (6 bases). Between the trimmed V and J ends, which lost 3 bases and 4 bases, there was a span of 9 bases. This CDR3 is 13 amino acids long. Germline values: CDR1 WSHSY, CDR2 SAAADI. CDR3 protein: CASSEGGVYGYTF. The CDR3, as DNA: TGCGCCAGCAGTGAAGGGGGTGTCTATGGCTACACCTTC.

This clonotype was picked up many times. V is TRBV10-2 and J is TRBJ2-7; 9 bases fit TRBD1. The V gene's germline CDR1 is WSHSY and CDR2 SAAADI. The trim removed 7 bases at V and 3 bases at J, leaving 4 bases unmatched. The CDR3 is 13 amino acids. The CDR3 loop reads CASNGQGIYEQYF. In DNA form, the CDR3 reads TGCGCCAGCAATGGACAGGGGATCTACGAGCAGTACTTC.

The sample holds many counts of this clonotype. Mismatch with germline at one junction end may stem from a read error. The CDR3 region is CATSSTRGSQPQNF. The DNA for the CDR3 is TGTGCCACCAGCAGTACCAGGGGATCTCAGCCCCAGAATTTT. J is TRBJ1-5 and V is TRBV15, with D tentatively TRBD1 (6 bases). Germline CDR1 reads LNHNV; CDR2 reads YYDKDF (reference sequence). This CDR3 is built from 14 residues.

There are many counts of this clonotype. The V call is TRBV20-1, the J call TRBJ2-3; D assignment may be TRBD1 or TRBD2 (6 bases each). Germline V lookup: CDR1 DFQATT, CDR2 SNEGSKA (reference sequence). The CDR3 length is 14 residues. Trimming removed 3 bases at V and 6 bases at J, with 16 bases between. The CDR3 coding sequence is TGCAGTGCTAGTCGATCCGGGGGCGTCGATACGCAGTATTTT. Its protein is CSASRSGGVDTQYF.

Many counts were recorded for this clonotype. The rearrangement links TRBV9 to TRBJ2-2; possible D gene TRBD1, 5 bases. The CDR3 runs to 13 residues. The germline CDR1 and CDR2 sequences are SGDLS and YYNGEE. V lost 7 bases and J 5 bases, leaving 12 bases between the germline ends. CDR3 nucleotides: TGTGCCAGCCATAAGGGGCTTACCGGGGAGCTGTTTTTT. Translated: CASHKGLTGELFF.

This clonotype appeared many times. V gene TRBV20-1 combines with J gene TRBJ2-5; the D is unclear. CDR1 is DFQATT, CDR2 SNEGSKA, per germline (reference sequence). Between the trimmed V and J ends, which lost 8 bases and 2 bases, there was a span of 18 bases. CDR3 length: 14 amino acids. As DNA, the CDR3 is TGCAGTACGGCGCCCCAACTCATACAAGAGACCCAGTACTTC. Its translation: CSTAPQLIQETQYF.

This clonotype was recorded at least ten times. The chain has TRBV4-1 and TRBJ1-1; D ambiguous. In germline, CDR1 is MGHRA, CDR2 YSYEKL. The CDR3 loop spans 14 amino acids. Trimming removed 6 bases from V and 1 base from J, with 12 bases in between. CDR3 coding DNA: TGCGCCAGCAGAGGCGTGCTCAGGAACACTGAAGCTTTCTTT. It yields the protein CASRGVLRNTEAFF.

This clonotype was seen repeatedly, ten times or more. An end of the junction differs from the germline gene, which may be a read error. The CDR3 is CASSLGTGNTGKLFF. CDR3 sequence (DNA): TGTGCCAGCAGTCTGGGGACAGGCAACACCGGGAAGCTGTTTTTT. The chain has TRBV12-3 or TRBV12-4 and TRBJ2-2; 8 nucleotides agree with TRBD1. This CDR3 is 15 amino acids long.

This clonotype was detected many times. The CDR3 here is CASSQQGPSDTQYF. The CDR3, as DNA: TGCGCCAGCTCCCAACAGGGGCCCTCAGATACGCAGTATTTT. The V call is TRBV5-1, the J call TRBJ2-3; TRBD1 aligns across 7 bases. The length of the CDR3 is 14 residues. V lost 7 bases to trimming and J lost 4 bases; unmatched junction nucleotides: 9. Per germline, CDR1 SGHRS and CDR2 YFSETQ.

In regard to this clonotype: The conserved closing phenylalanine or tryptophan is absent in this CDR3, likely reflecting a read error. The chain has TRBV5-1 and TRBJ2-7, with D possibly being TRBD1 (5 bases). CDR1 SGHRS and CDR2 YFSETQ come from the germline V gene. The CDR3 is 13 amino acids. V lost 5 bases and J lost 7, with 16 bases in between. CDR3 amino acids: CASRGGAGYEQYN. The CDR3, as DNA: TGCGCCAGCAGAGGTGGGGCAGGGTATGAGCAGTACAAC.

This clonotype has at least ten counts. The rearrangement links TRBV5-1 to TRBJ2-5; 13 bases fit TRBD2. V shed 4 bases and J 10 bases; nucleotides not matched to a gene: 13. Looked up from germline, CDR1 is SGHRS and CDR2 is YFSETQ. This CDR3 has 16 residues. The CDR3 DNA sequence: TGCGCCAGCAGCCCCCGGACTAGCGGGGGCCCCAAGATCCAGTACTTC. It codes for CASSPRTSGGPKIQYF.

In its sample, this clonotype was seen many times. The chain carries TRBV7-9 and TRBJ2-1; TRBD2 matches at 7 bases. V was clipped by 6 bases and J by 1 base; unmatched bases: 6. The germline CDR1 and CDR2 sequences are SEHNR and FQNEAQ (reference sequence). This CDR3 spans 15 amino acids. The CDR3 sequence is CASRESGGSYNEQFF. The CDR3 nucleotides read TGTGCCAGCAGGGAATCGGGGGGATCCTACAATGAGCAGTTCTTC.

There are many counts of this clonotype. The chain joins TRBV9 to TRBJ2-3; D not resolved. Germline V gene lookup returns CDR1 SGDLS and CDR2 YYNGEE. This CDR3 has 13 amino acids. V was pared by 4 bases and J by 2 bases, with 8 bases between. The CDR3 DNA follows: TGTGCCAGCAGCCCAGCCCACACAGATACGCAGTATTTT. Amino acids: CASSPAHTDTQYF.